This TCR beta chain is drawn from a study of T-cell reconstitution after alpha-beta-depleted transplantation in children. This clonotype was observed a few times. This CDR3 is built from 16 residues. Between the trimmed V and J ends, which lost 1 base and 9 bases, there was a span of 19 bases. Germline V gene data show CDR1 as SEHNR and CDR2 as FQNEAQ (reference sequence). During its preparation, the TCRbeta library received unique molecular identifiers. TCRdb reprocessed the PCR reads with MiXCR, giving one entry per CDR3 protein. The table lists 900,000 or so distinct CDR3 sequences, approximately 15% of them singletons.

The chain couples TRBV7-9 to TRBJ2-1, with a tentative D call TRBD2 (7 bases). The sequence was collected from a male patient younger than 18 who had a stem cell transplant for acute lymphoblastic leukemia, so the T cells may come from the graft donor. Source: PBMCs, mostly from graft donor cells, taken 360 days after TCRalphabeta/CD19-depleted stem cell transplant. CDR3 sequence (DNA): TGTGCCAGCAGCTTAGTAGTCGGGGGGCTAGGCGGTGAGCAGTTCTTC. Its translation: CASSLVVGGLGGEQFF.